The clone carrying this T cell receptor (beta chain) has just a few counts. The record originates from a study of cytomegalovirus exposure and HLA in healthy donors. This CDR3 contains 15 residues. Trimming shortened V by 1 base and J by 8 bases, and 15 bases separated the two germline ends. CDR1 and CDR2 (germline): SEHNR, FQNEAQ (reference sequence). The PCR used 60 Vbeta and 13 Jbeta primers. The repertoire was sequenced with immunoSEQ multiplex PCR; TCRdb's copy has only in-frame clones and lacks some. Among under 150,000 clones listed, roughly 10% were seen once. The genes are TRBV7-9 and TRBJ2-1; D possibly corresponds to TRBD2 (5 bases). The origin of this receptor is a male donor in good health and CMV-seronegative. Sequenced sample: PBMCs. The CDR3 bases are TGTGCCAGCAGCTTAGTCCCGAGGCAGGAGGATGAGCAGTTCTTC. Translated: CASSLVPRQEDEQFF. Complete variable domain (other parts from reference TRBV7-9 and TRBJ2-1): DTGVSQNPRHKITKRGQNVTFRCDPISEHNRLYWYRQTLGQGPEFLTYFQNEAQLEKSRLLSDRFSAERPKGSFSTLEIQRTEQGDSAMYLCASSLVPRQEDEQFFGPGTRLTVL.